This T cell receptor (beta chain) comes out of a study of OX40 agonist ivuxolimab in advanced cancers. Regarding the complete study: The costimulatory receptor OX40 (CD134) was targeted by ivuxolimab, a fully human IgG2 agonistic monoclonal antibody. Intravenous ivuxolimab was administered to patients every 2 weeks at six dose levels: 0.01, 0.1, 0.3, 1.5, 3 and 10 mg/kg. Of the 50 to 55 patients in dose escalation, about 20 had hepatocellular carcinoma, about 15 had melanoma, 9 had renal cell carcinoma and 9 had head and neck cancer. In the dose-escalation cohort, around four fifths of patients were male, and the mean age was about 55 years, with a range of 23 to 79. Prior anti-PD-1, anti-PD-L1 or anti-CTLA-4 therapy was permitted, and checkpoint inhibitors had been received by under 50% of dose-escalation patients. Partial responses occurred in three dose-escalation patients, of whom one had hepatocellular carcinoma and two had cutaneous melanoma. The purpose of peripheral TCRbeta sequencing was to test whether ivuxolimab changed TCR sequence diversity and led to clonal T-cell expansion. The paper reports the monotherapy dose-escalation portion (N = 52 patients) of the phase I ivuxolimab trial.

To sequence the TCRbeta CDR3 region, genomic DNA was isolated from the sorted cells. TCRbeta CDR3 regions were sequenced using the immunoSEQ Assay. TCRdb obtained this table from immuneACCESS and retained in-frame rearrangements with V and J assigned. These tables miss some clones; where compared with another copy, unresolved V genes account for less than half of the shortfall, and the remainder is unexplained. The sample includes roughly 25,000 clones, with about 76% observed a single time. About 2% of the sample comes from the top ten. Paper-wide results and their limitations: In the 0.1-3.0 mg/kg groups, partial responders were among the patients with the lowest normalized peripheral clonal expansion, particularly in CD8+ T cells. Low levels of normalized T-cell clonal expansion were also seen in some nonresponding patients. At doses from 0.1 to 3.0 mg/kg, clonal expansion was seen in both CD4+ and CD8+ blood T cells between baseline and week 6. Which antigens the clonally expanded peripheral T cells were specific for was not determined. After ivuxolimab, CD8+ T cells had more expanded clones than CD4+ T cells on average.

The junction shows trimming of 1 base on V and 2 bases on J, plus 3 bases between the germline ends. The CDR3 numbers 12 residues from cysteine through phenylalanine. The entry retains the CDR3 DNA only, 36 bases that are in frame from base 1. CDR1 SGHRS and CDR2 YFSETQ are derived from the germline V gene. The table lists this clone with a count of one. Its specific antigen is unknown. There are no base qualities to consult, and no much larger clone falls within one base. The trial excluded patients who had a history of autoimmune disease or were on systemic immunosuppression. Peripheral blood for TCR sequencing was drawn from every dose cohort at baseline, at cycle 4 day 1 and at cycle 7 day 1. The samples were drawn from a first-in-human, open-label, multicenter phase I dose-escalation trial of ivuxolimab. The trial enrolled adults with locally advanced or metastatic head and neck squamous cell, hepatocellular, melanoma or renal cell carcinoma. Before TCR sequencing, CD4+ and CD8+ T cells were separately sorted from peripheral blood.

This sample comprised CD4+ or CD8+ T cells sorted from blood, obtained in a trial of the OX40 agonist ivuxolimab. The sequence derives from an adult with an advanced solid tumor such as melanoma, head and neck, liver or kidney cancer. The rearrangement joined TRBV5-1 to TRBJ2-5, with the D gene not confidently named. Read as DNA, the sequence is TGCGCCAGCAGCTTGTCTCAAGAGACCCAGTACTTC. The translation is CASSLSQETQYF.